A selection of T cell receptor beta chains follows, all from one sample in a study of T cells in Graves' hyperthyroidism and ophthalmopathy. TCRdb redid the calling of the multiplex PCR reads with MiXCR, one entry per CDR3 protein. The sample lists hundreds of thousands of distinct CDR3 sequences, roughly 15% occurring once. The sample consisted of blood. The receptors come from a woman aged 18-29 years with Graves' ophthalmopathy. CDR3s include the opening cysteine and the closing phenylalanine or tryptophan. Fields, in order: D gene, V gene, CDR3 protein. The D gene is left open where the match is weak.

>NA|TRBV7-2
CASSLSGHEQHF
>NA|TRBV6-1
CASRLSGGINYGYTF
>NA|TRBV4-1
CASSQGHGNLVYGYTF
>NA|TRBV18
CASSPGGEKNTEAFF
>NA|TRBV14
CASSQVRAVTEAFF
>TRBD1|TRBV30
CAWMGQGDNQPQHF
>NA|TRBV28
CASSLFKGRDGYTF
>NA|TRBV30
CAWSLGENYGYTF
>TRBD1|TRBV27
CATGGPNEKLFF
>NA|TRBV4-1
CASSHGGINEQYF
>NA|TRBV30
CAWSRVLNTEAFF
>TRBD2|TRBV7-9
CASSLVAGGLHYEQYF
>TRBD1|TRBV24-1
CATSDRGTGKAGELFF
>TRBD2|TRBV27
CASSSRTSGPEQYF
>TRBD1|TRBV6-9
CASSYPGQDLFF
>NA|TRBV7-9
CASSFGEAEAFF
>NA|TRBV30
CAWSPGTWGNQPQHF
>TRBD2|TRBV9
CASSPDLLAVQETQYF
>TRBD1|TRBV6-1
CASTTRFGTVLNQPQHF
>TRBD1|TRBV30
CAWTQDRDNQPQHF
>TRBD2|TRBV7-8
CASSPEGLAAYNEQFF
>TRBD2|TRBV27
CASSSGGAWDEQYF
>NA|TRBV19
CASSHRSGTRDTEAFF
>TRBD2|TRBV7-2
CASSPGTSGREQFF
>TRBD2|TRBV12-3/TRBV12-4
CASSFSGTSGSWQFF
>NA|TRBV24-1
CATSDLLSPSYEQYF
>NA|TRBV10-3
CAISGQGKNTEAFF
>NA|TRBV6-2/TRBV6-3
CASFSYEQYF
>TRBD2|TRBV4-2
CASSQGGGTYEQYF
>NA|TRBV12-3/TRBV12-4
CASSLQNSYGYTF
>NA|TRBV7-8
CASSLAHTGGAFF
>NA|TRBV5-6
CASGSGEQYF
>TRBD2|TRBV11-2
CASTRTSSNTGELFF
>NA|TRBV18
CASSPPLSSSGNTIYF
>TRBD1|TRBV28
CASSSEDRTQETQYF
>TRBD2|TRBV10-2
CASSATGGEVDTQYF
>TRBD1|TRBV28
CASITGTGGSRGYTF
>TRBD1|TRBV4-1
CASIDREFAEAFF
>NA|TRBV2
CAGLGGEDTEAFF
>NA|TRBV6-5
CASRLLSGRGTEAFF
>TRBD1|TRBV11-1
CASSSGTVYTEAFF
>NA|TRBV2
CASMSLGSPLHF
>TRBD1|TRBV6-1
CASSRRDRRHEQYF
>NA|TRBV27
CASSPSRAREAFF
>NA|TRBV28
CASRSDMNTEAFF
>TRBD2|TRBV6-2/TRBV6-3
CASSRLAGVPDTQYF
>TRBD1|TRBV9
CASSAVGQSSYNEQFF
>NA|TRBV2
CASTEGQIRNYGYTF
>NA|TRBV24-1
CAAASPGGRPLRTDTQYF
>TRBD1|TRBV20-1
CSARVRGQGSIYTEAFF
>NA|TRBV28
CASKEPGPLTEAFF
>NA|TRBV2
CASRPGPTNTGELFF
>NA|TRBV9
CASSAPQGGIDTEAFF
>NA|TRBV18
CASSPENGPLNTEAFF
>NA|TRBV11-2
CASSFPLGGQQATDTQYF
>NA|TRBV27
CASSLWGRHEKLFF
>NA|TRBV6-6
CASSYEWSYNEQFF
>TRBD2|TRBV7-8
CASSPRTSVGANVLTF
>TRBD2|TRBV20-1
CSATRTSGSYEQYF